This passage covers 26 T cell receptor beta chains from one sample sequenced in a study of shared clonotypes between healthy human individuals. Assay used: immunoSEQ multiplex PCR; TCRdb lists only in-frame clones, some missing. The sample has some 470,000 clones; 70% to 80% are singletons. Sequenced material: PBMCs. The receptors shown here come from a woman between 40 and 55 years old in good health. Some clones in this sample may be carry-over from other donors' samples.

The chain couples TRBV5-5 to TRBJ2-7, with a possible D match to TRBD2 (5 bases). The germline V and J ends were trimmed by 0 bases and 0 bases, with 19 bases remaining between them. Looked up from germline, CDR1 is SGHKS and CDR2 is YYEKEE (reference sequence). The CDR3 loop spans 18 amino acids. The chain's CDR3 is CASSLAFGGGWISYEQYF. The DNA of the CDR3 is TGTGCCAGCAGCTTGGCCTTCGGTGGAGGTTGGATCTCCTACGAGCAGTACTTC.

A few counts support this clone. The chain couples TRBV7-2 to TRBJ2-7, with D possibly matching TRBD1 (5 bases). Trimming shortened V by 1 base and J by 0 bases, and 7 bases separated the two germline ends. The CDR3 is made up of 14 amino acids. Germline V gene sequence: CDR1 SGHTA, CDR2 FQGNSA. The chain's CDR3 is CASSLVGDSYEQYF. CDR3 DNA: TGTGCCAGCAGCTTAGTAGGGGACTCCTACGAGCAGTACTTC.

The rearrangement uses TRBV7-3 and TRBJ2-3; the match to TRBD2 covers 8 bases. CDR3 size: 15 residues. Germline CDR1 and CDR2: SGHTA and FQGTGA. J gave up 2 bases and V 2 bases, and 3 bases lay outside the gene matches. This chain's CDR3 is CASSLAGGATDTQYF. The DNA of the CDR3 is TGTGCCAGCAGCTTAGCGGGAGGCGCCACAGATACGCAGTATTTT.

A word on this clone: It may be a read error: a sequence one base away is much more abundant. Other nucleotide sequences from this sample produce the same CDR3. V usage is TRBV11-3 and J usage is TRBJ1-5; TRBD1 matches 8 bases. The CDR3 is made up of 15 amino acids. Looked up from germline, CDR1 is SGHNT and CDR2 is YENEEA. CDR3 loop: CASSLDPDRDQPQHF. CDR3 nucleotides: TGTGCTAGCAGCTTAGACCCGGACAGGGACCAGCCCCAGCATTTT.

The CDR3 coding sequence is TGTGCCAGCAGATTAGCGGGAGTCGGTTACGAGCAGTACTTC. The encoded protein is CASRLAGVGYEQYF. This sequence joins TRBV27 and TRBJ2-7; 9 positions match TRBD2. This CDR3 is built from 14 residues. With 6 bases clipped from V and 4 bases from J, the junction kept 7 bases outside the gene matches. The germline gives CDR1 MNHEY, CDR2 SMNVEV (reference sequence).

The rearrangement links TRBV5-6 to TRBJ2-7; the D gene could be TRBD1 or TRBD2 (5 bases each). The CDR3 consists of 15 residues. V was shortened by 4 bases and J by 4 bases, with 18 bases between the two germline ends. Germline V CDR1 and CDR2: SGHDT, YYEEEE. CDR3 sequence: CASSLWQAWGYEQYF. As DNA, the CDR3 is TGTGCCAGCAGCCTCTGGCAGGCTTGGGGGTACGAGCAGTACTTC.

The chain joins TRBV28 to TRBJ1-1; D is perhaps TRBD1 (5 bases). CDR3 length equals 14 residues. Germline CDR1 reads MDHEN; CDR2 reads SYDVKM. V was shortened by 7 bases and J by 2 bases, with 14 bases between the two germline ends. The CDR3, as DNA: TGTGCCAGCATCACCGAGGGGTCTAACACTGAAGCTTTCTTT. Its protein product is CASITEGSNTEAFF.

The chain links TRBV7-9 to TRBJ1-2; the D is unclear. Trimming left V 4 bases short and J 7 bases short, with 13 bases between. The CDR3 has 13 amino acids. Germline CDR1 and CDR2: SEHNR and FQNEAQ (reference sequence). Here the CDR3 DNA reads TGTGCCAGCAGCTATGGGGAAAACGGTGGCTACACCTTC. Translated, it gives CASSYGENGGYTF.

The CDR3 sequence: CASSLYRRGEQFF. DNA of the CDR3: TGTGCCAGCAGTTTATACAGACGGGGTGAGCAGTTCTTC. The chain uses TRBV27 and TRBJ2-1; TRBD2 is a possible D gene (5 bases). The germline V gene has CDR1 MNHEY and CDR2 SMNVEV (reference sequence). V lost 1 base and J lost 9, with 10 bases in between. This CDR3 has 13 residues.

This chain uses TRBV27 with TRBJ1-4, with TRBD1 as a possible D gene (6 bases). Germline V CDR1 and CDR2: MNHEY, SMNVEV (reference sequence). The CDR3 has 14 amino acids. Trimming pared 8 bases from V and 8 bases from J, leaving 18 bases between. This CDR3 reads CASSVIVGGEKLFF. The CDR3 DNA reads TGTGCCAGCTCGGTGATAGTAGGGGGAGAAAAACTGTTTTTT.

This clone has just a few counts. The J gene is TRBJ2-3, the V gene TRBV20-1; no reliable D call. From germline, CDR1 is DFQATT and CDR2 SNEGSKA (reference sequence). V was clipped by 3 bases and J by 1 base, with 2 bases between them. There are 11 residues in the CDR3. The CDR3 here is CSARGTDTQYF. The CDR3 DNA reads TGCAGTGCTAGGGGCACAGATACGCAGTATTTT.

The V and J genes are TRBV4-2 and TRBJ1-3; D not certain. The germline V gene has CDR1 LGHNA and CDR2 YNFKEQ. This CDR3 is built from 16 residues. The V gene lost 0 bases and the J gene lost 0 bases, with 9 bases spanning the gap. CDR3 amino acids: CASSQEQTVSGNTIYF. The CDR3 nucleotides read TGTGCCAGCAGCCAAGAACAGACCGTCTCTGGAAACACCATATATTTT.

V gene TRBV6-6 combines with J gene TRBJ1-2; no clear D. This CDR3 has 12 amino acids. In germline, CDR1 is MNHNY, CDR2 SVGAGI (reference sequence). V lost 0 bases to trimming and J lost 8 bases, with 7 bases between them. The CDR3 DNA reads TGTGCCAGCAGTTACTCTCGGGCAGGCTACACCTTC. It encodes CASSYSRAGYTF.

This sequence joins TRBV29-1 and TRBJ2-4; 8 bases line up with TRBD1. The CDR3 runs 13 residues. With V trimmed by 4 bases and J by 6 bases, 5 bases remained unmatched. CDR1 SQVTM and CDR2 ANQGSEA come from the germline V gene. CDR3 DNA sequence: TGCAGCGTTGGGACAGGGCCGATAAACATTCAGTACTTC. Translating it yields CSVGTGPINIQYF.

This clone showed up just a few times. V is TRBV7-9 and J is TRBJ1-2, with a possible D match to TRBD1 (5 bases). V lost 7 bases, J lost 4 bases, and 19 bases lay in between. The CDR3 is made up of 15 amino acids. Per the germline V gene, CDR1 is SEHNR and CDR2 is FQNEAQ (reference sequence). The CDR3 here is CASNTYRGDGYGYTF. The CDR3 DNA follows: TGTGCCAGCAACACCTACCGGGGCGATGGCTATGGCTACACCTTC.

The chain couples TRBV7-2 to TRBJ2-7, with D perhaps assigned TRBD1 or TRBD2 (5 bases each). With 0 bases removed from V and 5 bases from J, the gap between germline ends came to 11 bases. CDR1 and CDR2 (germline): SGHTA, FQGNSA. This CDR3 contains 14 residues. Here the CDR3 DNA reads TGTGCCAGCAGCTTAGCGGGGACGAGTCACGAGCAGTACTTC. It encodes CASSLAGTSHEQYF.

The chain recombines TRBV28 with TRBJ2-1; D perhaps matches TRBD1 (7 bases). Between the trimmed V and J ends, which lost 7 bases and 8 bases, there was a span of 21 bases. This CDR3 is built from 15 residues. Germline V CDR1 and CDR2: MDHEN, SYDVKM. CDR3 DNA sequence: TGTGCCAGCACCGCGGGACAGTGGGAACCCGATGAGCAGTTCTTC. Translated: CASTAGQWEPDEQFF.

The V and J genes are TRBV15 and TRBJ1-1, with no clear D. The CDR3 extends over 15 amino acids. Germline loops: CDR1 LNHNV, CDR2 YYDKDF (reference sequence). V was cut by 0 bases and J by 4 bases, with 12 bases left in between. This CDR3 reads CATSRDLVRSTEAFF. Written as DNA, the CDR3 is TGTGCCACCAGCAGAGATCTGGTCAGGAGCACTGAAGCTTTCTTT.

The chain is built from TRBV5-8 and TRBJ1-2; D is ambiguous. The CDR3 is 13 amino acids. The germline V gene encodes CDR1 SGHTS and CDR2 YDEGEE. Between the trimmed V and J ends, which lost 2 bases and 7 bases, there was a span of 12 bases. The chain's CDR3 is CASSLPRVRGYTF. As DNA, the CDR3 is TGTGCCAGCAGCTTACCTCGGGTGCGTGGCTACACCTTC.

The chain has TRBV11-2 and TRBJ1-1; 7 bases agree with TRBD1. The germline CDR1 and CDR2 sequences are SGHAT and FQNNGV. V gave up 6 bases and J gave up 2 bases; unmatched junction bases: 6. There are 14 residues in the CDR3. CDR3 nucleotides: TGTGCCAGCAGTCGACAGGGCACAAACACTGAAGCTTTCTTT. Translating gives CASSRQGTNTEAFF. Using reference TRBV11-2 and TRBJ1-1 for the parts outside the CDR3, the full variable domain is EAGVAQSPRYKIIEKRQSVAFWCNPISGHATLYWYQQILGQGPKLLIQFQNNGVVDDSQLPKDRFSAERLKGVDSTLKIQPAKLEDSAVYLCASSRQGTNTEAFFGQGTRLTVV.

This clone was seen only a few times. Other DNA sequences in this specimen translate into the identical CDR3. The chain links TRBV15 to TRBJ1-5; D is uncertain. The CDR3 covers 13 residues. V lost 0 bases and J lost 6, with 6 bases in between. Germline-derived CDR1 and CDR2 are LNHNV and YYDKDF (reference sequence). CDR3 in amino acids: CATSRDLGQPQHF. DNA for the CDR3: TGTGCCACCAGCAGAGATCTGGGTCAGCCCCAGCATTTT.

The chain links TRBV18 to TRBJ2-1; tentative D call: TRBD1 (5 bases). V was pared by 3 bases and J by 2 bases, with 11 bases between. The germline V gene has CDR1 KGHSH and CDR2 LQKENI. The CDR3 extends over 15 amino acids. As DNA, the CDR3 is TGTGCCAGCTCACCCGAATTCAGGGCCTACAATGAGCAGTTCTTC. This codes for CASSPEFRAYNEQFF.

This clone was counted only a few times. V and J are TRBV7-9 and TRBJ2-7, with a tentative D call TRBD2 (6 bases). The CDR3 loop spans 14 amino acids. The V end lost 5 bases, the J end lost 4 bases, and 15 bases lay between the germline ends. Looked up from germline, CDR1 is SEHNR and CDR2 is FQNEAQ (reference sequence). DNA for the CDR3: TGTGCCAGCAGCCATGTGAGGGGAGGTTACGAGCAGTACTTC. It specifies CASSHVRGGYEQYF.

The chain employs TRBV15 and TRBJ2-1; D unresolved. Germline V CDR1 and CDR2: LNHNV, YYDKDF (reference sequence). V was pared by 0 bases and J by 4 bases, with 10 bases between. The CDR3 is 15 residues long. In nucleotides, the CDR3 is TGTGCCACCAGCAGAGATTTTCAGGATTACAATGAGCAGTTCTTC. Its translation is CATSRDFQDYNEQFF.

The CDR3 DNA reads as TGTGCCAGCAGCCTACAGGGTCGGAACACTGAAGCTTTCTTT. It is translated as CASSLQGRNTEAFF. The chain links TRBV2 to TRBJ1-1, with D perhaps TRBD1 (6 bases). V was clipped by 6 bases and J by 1 base, with 12 bases between them. Per the germline V gene, CDR1 is SNHLY and CDR2 is FYNNEI. The CDR3 runs 14 residues. The full variable domain, its missing parts supplied by reference TRBV2 and TRBJ1-1, is EPEVTQTPSHQVTQMGQEVILRCVPISNHLYFYWYRQILGQKVEFLVSFYNNEISEKSEIFDDQFSVERPDGSNFTLKIRSTKLEDSAMYFCASSLQGRNTEAFFGQGTRLTVV.

This clone was seen a handful of times. The rearrangement links TRBV6-6 to TRBJ1-1, with 7 positions matching TRBD1. The CDR3 covers 14 residues. The ends lost 6 bases at V and 2 bases at J; junction bases unmatched: 6. Germline V lookup: CDR1 MNHNY, CDR2 SVGAGI (reference sequence). This CDR3 reads CASSLTGSNTEAFF. CDR3 nucleotide sequence: TGTGCCAGCAGCCTGACAGGGTCTAACACTGAAGCTTTCTTT.